In this sample, the clone carrying this T cell receptor (beta chain) turned up once. This entry comes from a study of blood T cell repertoires in COVID-19. V was shortened by 4 bases and J by 0 bases, with 7 bases between the two germline ends. The germline V gene has CDR1 LNHDA and CDR2 SQIVND (reference sequence). The CDR3 spans 15 residues. The table came from immunoSEQ multiplex PCR; TCRdb's copy has only in-frame clones and leaves some out. The table has about 51,000 clones, 85% to 90% seen once; the top ten hold roughly 4%. V is TRBV19 and J is TRBJ2-6; no clear D gene. The specimen was peripheral blood. The sequence was collected from an elderly man with active COVID-19. The CDR3: CASSNHNSGANVLTF. The CDR3 bases are TGTGCCAGTAGTAACCACAACTCTGGGGCCAACGTCCTGACTTTC.